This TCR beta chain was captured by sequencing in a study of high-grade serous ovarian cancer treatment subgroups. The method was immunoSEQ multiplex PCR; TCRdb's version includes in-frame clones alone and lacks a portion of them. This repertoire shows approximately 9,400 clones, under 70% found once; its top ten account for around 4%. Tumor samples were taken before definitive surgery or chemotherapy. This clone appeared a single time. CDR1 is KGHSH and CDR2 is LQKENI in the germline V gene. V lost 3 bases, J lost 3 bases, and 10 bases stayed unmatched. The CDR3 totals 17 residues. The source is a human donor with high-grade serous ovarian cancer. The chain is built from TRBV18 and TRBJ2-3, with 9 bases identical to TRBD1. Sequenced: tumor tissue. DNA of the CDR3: TGTGCCAGCTCACCTTTCGACAGGGGGGAGTTAACAGATACGCAGTATTTT. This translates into CASSPFDRGELTDTQYF.